These 21 T cell receptor beta chains came from one sample sequenced in a study of blood T cells in healthy people across ages. A J-beta primer mix and a sample-barcoded 5' primer were used in a second PCR of about 6 to 12 cycles. TCRdb ran MiXCR on the 5' RACE reads and lists one entry per CDR3 protein. The sample has 1.5 million to 2 million distinct CDR3 sequences, 39% seen once. Sequencing used blood. The source of these receptors is a human donor in good health.

This chain connects TRBV9 to TRBJ2-3, with unresolved D. Germline V gene lookup returns CDR1 SGDLS and CDR2 YYNGEE. V was trimmed by 0 bases and J by 6 bases, leaving 11 bases between them. This CDR3 spans 14 amino acids. CDR3 sequence reads: CASSVEMGLDTQYF. CDR3 DNA: TGTGCCAGCAGCGTAGAGATGGGTCTGGATACGCAGTATTTT.

This clonotype was recorded a few times. This chain connects TRBV12-3 or TRBV12-4 to TRBJ2-3, with no clear D. CDR3 size: 12 residues. V shed 7 bases and J shed 4 bases, with 9 bases lying between them. The CDR3 DNA reads TGTGCCAGCACTATGAGCTCAGATACGCAGTATTTT. It translates to CASTMSSDTQYF.

This chain joins TRBV18 and TRBJ1-2; 7 positions match TRBD1. Trimming cost V 1 base and J 2 bases; bases outside gene matches: 10. The CDR3 spans 17 residues. The V gene's germline CDR1 is KGHSH and CDR2 LQKENI. The CDR3 DNA follows: TGTGCCAGCTCACCACTTAGCCCGGGACAGACCAACTATGGCTACACCTTC. Its protein product is CASSPLSPGQTNYGYTF.

The chain uses TRBV12-3 or TRBV12-4 and TRBJ1-1; TRBD1 matches 10 bases. CDR3 length: 16 residues. V trimming: 5 bases; J trimming: 2 bases; junction bases outside the gene matches: 8. In nucleotides, the CDR3 is TGTGCCAGCAGTCCCTTAGCGACAGGGGGCAACACTGAAGCTTTCTTT. It is translated as CASSPLATGGNTEAFF.

This clonotype was recorded many times. The genes are TRBV12-3 or TRBV12-4 and TRBJ2-3; D gene unclear. Deletions cut 6 bases from V and 2 bases from J, with 3 bases between. This CDR3 comprises 11 residues. The CDR3 DNA follows: TGTGCCAGCAGCTACACAGATACGCAGTATTTT. This sequence encodes CASSYTDTQYF.

This clonotype has only one observation. J is TRBJ2-1 and V is TRBV20-1; D uncertain. The CDR3 length is 10 residues. Looked up from germline, CDR1 is DFQATT and CDR2 is SNEGSKA (reference sequence). V was cut by 7 bases and J by 8 bases, with 9 bases left in between. The CDR3 sequence: CSGAIDEQFF. CDR3 nucleotides: TGCAGTGGGGCTATAGATGAGCAGTTCTTC.

The chain couples TRBV6-2 or TRBV6-3 to TRBJ1-1; no clear D gene. Germline V gene sequence: CDR1 MNHEY, CDR2 SVGEGT. This CDR3 region has 14 residues. V shed 7 bases and J shed 1 base, with 13 bases lying between them. CDR3 amino acids: CASTYHPENTEAFF. The CDR3 bases are TGTGCCAGCACCTACCATCCAGAGAACACTGAAGCTTTCTTT.

This clonotype was observed once. The genes are TRBV24-1 and TRBJ2-7, with TRBD1 matching 7 bases. V dropped 9 bases and J dropped 2; count of bases not matched to a gene: 15. Germline V CDR1 and CDR2: KGHDR, SFDVKD. CDR3 length: 16 amino acids. CDR3 nucleotide sequence: TGTGCCACCGCGACGTCCCGGGGACAGTTAGCCTACGAGCAGTACTTC. Amino acids: CATATSRGQLAYEQYF.

The rearrangement uses TRBV10-3 and TRBJ2-7; 12 nucleotides agree with TRBD2. CDR1 and CDR2 (germline): ENHRY, SYGVKD. V shed 5 bases, J shed 1 base, and the junction held 3 bases outside the gene matches. This CDR3 comprises 15 residues. DNA for the CDR3: TGTGCCATCAGTCCGACTAGCGGGGGATCCTACGAGCAGTACTTC. Translation gives CAISPTSGGSYEQYF.

V is TRBV30 and J is TRBJ2-7, with TRBD2 matching over 12 bases. The CDR3 consists of 14 residues. Germline V gene sequence: CDR1 GTSNPN, CDR2 SVGIG (reference sequence). The V gene end was trimmed by 3 bases and the J gene end by 3 bases; junction bases not matched to a gene: 3. CDR3 in DNA: TGTGCCTGGAGCGGACTAGCGGGGATCTACGAGCAGTACTTC. This codes for CAWSGLAGIYEQYF.

J is TRBJ1-1 and V is TRBV18, with D tentatively TRBD1 (6 bases). This CDR3 region has 15 residues. Germline loops: CDR1 KGHSH, CDR2 LQKENI. V dropped 4 bases and J dropped 5 bases, with 17 bases sitting between them. CDR3 sequence (DNA): TGTGCCAGCTCACTTAGGGACATCCGAGGGACTGAAGCTTTCTTT. The encoded protein is CASSLRDIRGTEAFF.

In its sample, this clonotype was seen a few times. The J gene is TRBJ1-1, the V gene TRBV4-3, with TRBD1 matching over 8 bases. V lost 2 bases, J lost 5 bases, and 7 bases stayed unmatched. The CDR3 extends over 15 amino acids. The germline CDR1 and CDR2 sequences are LGHNA and YSLEER. CDR3 coding DNA: TGCGCCAGCAGCCAATGGACAGGGAGGGGTACTGAAGCTTTCTTT. Encoded protein: CASSQWTGRGTEAFF.

The chain is built from TRBV10-3 and TRBJ2-7; TRBD1 matches 7 bases. Germline V gives CDR1 ENHRY, CDR2 SYGVKD. CDR3 length: 16 residues. J lost 0 bases, V lost 3 bases, and 8 bases had no gene match. Here the CDR3 DNA reads TGTGCCATCAGTGACGCGGACAGGACCCGCTCCTACGAGCAGTACTTC. Its translation: CAISDADRTRSYEQYF.

There are a few counts of this clonotype. The chain couples TRBV7-3 to TRBJ2-3; 9 nucleotides line up with TRBD1. J was trimmed by 6 bases and V by 5 bases; bases with no gene match: 18. In germline, CDR1 is SGHTA, CDR2 FQGTGA. The CDR3 is 18 amino acids. CDR3 residues: CASSAARDRVRTGDTQYF. The CDR3 DNA reads TGTGCCAGCAGCGCAGCCCGGGACAGGGTGAGGACGGGGGATACGCAGTATTTT.

The chain couples TRBV20-1 to TRBJ2-1; 10 nucleotides align to TRBD2. V shed 6 bases, J shed 7 bases, and the junction held 9 bases outside the gene matches. Germline-derived CDR1 and CDR2 are DFQATT and SNEGSKA (reference sequence). This CDR3 has 14 amino acids. In nucleotides, the CDR3 is TGCAGTGCCGAGGGTAGCGGGGGGATTAATGAGCAGTTCTTC. It translates to CSAEGSGGINEQFF.

The V call is TRBV5-1, the J call TRBJ1-2, with D possibly TRBD1 on 6 matching bases. The CDR3 extends over 15 amino acids. The ends were cut back, 0 bases at V and 3 bases at J, with 12 bases in the middle. Germline V gives CDR1 SGHRS, CDR2 YFSETQ. The CDR3 nucleotides read TGCGCCAGCAGCTTGGGCGCAGGGGTCGACTATGGCTACACCTTC. Amino acid sequence: CASSLGAGVDYGYTF.

J is TRBJ1-1 and V is TRBV12-3 or TRBV12-4, with D uncertain. This CDR3 has 8 residues. Trimming removed 10 bases at V and 11 bases at J, with 8 bases between. CDR3 sequence reads: CATREAFF. The CDR3 DNA follows: TGTGCCACCCGAGAGGCTTTCTTT.

This rearrangement joins TRBV29-1 to TRBJ2-3; D not resolved. This CDR3 contains 13 residues. Germline assignment: CDR1 SQVTM and CDR2 ANQGSEA. V was cut by 5 bases and J by 0 bases, with 9 bases left in between. DNA for the CDR3: TGCAGCGTTAGGAAGCCGAGCACAGATACGCAGTATTTT. Protein sequence: CSVRKPSTDTQYF.

J is TRBJ1-6 and V is TRBV9; 7 bases agree with TRBD1. In germline, CDR1 is SGDLS, CDR2 YYNGEE. This CDR3 is built from 18 residues. Trimming cost V 2 bases and J 3 bases; bases outside gene matches: 11. CDR3 amino acids: CASSVEPGQKNYNSPLHF. CDR3 coding DNA: TGTGCCAGCAGCGTGGAGCCGGGACAGAAAAACTATAATTCACCCCTCCACTTT.

J is TRBJ1-2 and V is TRBV7-8; 8 nucleotides agree with TRBD1. The V gene end was trimmed by 4 bases and the J gene end by 8 bases; junction bases not matched to a gene: 6. The CDR3 extends over 13 amino acids. The germline CDR1 and CDR2 sequences are SGHVS and FQNEAQ. The CDR3 sequence: CASSSNRGDGYTF. For the CDR3, the DNA is TGTGCCAGCAGCTCCAACAGGGGGGACGGCTACACCTTC.

J is TRBJ2-1 and V is TRBV28; D remains unclear. CDR3 size: 13 residues. Germline V CDR1 and CDR2: MDHEN, SYDVKM. Trimming shortened V by 7 bases and J by 2 bases, and 9 bases separated the two germline ends. The CDR3, as DNA: TGTGCCAGCAAATCCCCCGCCTACAATGAGCAGTTCTTC. Protein sequence: CASKSPAYNEQFF. Using reference TRBV28 and TRBJ2-1 for the parts outside the CDR3, the full variable domain is DVKVTQSSRYLVKRTGEKVFLECVQDMDHENMFWYRQDPGLGLRLIYFSYDVKMKEKGDIPEGYSVSREKKERFSLILESASTNQTSMYLCASKSPAYNEQFFGPGTRLTVL.